Sequencing of this T cell receptor beta chain was carried out in a study of shared clonotypes between healthy human individuals. After removal of 2 bases from V and 4 bases from J, the junction contained 6 bases not matched to a gene. Germline V lookup: CDR1 SGDLS, CDR2 YYNGEE. The CDR3 extends over 15 amino acids. The assay was immunoSEQ multiplex PCR, and TCRdb's table has in-frame clones only and misses some. The data show 2 million to 2.5 million clones, under 97% seen once. This sequence was found in a man younger than 35 in good health. This chain joins TRBV9 and TRBJ2-3; TRBD1 agrees at 8 bases. The sample consisted of naive CD4+ T cells sorted from blood. Specified subset: CD45RA+ positively selected. The CDR3 DNA sequence: TGTGCCAGCAGCGTGTCGGACAGGGCGGCAGATACGCAGTATTTT. Translation gives CASSVSDRAADTQYF.